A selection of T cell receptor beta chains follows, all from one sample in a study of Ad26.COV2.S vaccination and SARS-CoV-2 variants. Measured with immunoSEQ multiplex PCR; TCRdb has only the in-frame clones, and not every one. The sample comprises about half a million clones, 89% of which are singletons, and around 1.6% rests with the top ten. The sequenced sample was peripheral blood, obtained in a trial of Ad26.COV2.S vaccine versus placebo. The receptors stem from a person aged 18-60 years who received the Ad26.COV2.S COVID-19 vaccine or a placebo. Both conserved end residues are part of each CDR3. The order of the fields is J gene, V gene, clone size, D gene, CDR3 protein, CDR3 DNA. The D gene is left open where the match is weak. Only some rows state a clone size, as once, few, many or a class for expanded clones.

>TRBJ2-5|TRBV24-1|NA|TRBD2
CATSDPTSGKETQYF
TGTGCCACCAGTGACCCAACTAGCGGGAAAGAGACCCAGTACTTC
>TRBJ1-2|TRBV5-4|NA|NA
CASSSGGGIYGYTF
TGTGCCAGCAGCTCAGGCGGGGGGATCTATGGCTACACCTTC
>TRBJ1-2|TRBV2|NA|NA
CASRATGVLGGYTF
TGTGCCAGCAGAGCGACCGGGGTCCTGGGAGGCTACACCTTC
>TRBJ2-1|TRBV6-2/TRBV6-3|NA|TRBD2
CASSGTSGSFPNEQFF
TGTGCCAGCAGCGGGACTAGCGGGAGTTTCCCCAATGAGCAGTTCTTC
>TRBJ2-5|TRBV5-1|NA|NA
CASSIGGYQGETQYF
TGCGCCAGCAGCATAGGAGGGTACCAGGGAGAGACCCAGTACTTC
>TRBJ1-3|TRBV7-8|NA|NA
CASSSKEGNTIYF
TGTGCCAGCAGCTCCAAAGAGGGAAACACCATATATTTT
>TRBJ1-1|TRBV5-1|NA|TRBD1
CASSPGQGGTEAFF
TGCGCCAGCAGCCCTGGACAGGGCGGGACTGAAGCTTTCTTT
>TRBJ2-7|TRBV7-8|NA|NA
CASSNSPGGQVTYEQYF
TGTGCCAGCAGCAACTCACCCGGGGGGCAGGTTACCTACGAGCAGTACTTC
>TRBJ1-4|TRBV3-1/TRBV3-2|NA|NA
CASRGANEKLFF
TGTGCCAGCAGAGGGGCCAATGAAAAACTGTTTTTT
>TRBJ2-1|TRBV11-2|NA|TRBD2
CASSLSGSINEQFF
TGTGCCAGCAGCTTGAGCGGGAGTATAAATGAGCAGTTCTTC
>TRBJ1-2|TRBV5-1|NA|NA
CASSYLNYGYTF
TGCGCCAGCAGCTACCTCAACTATGGCTACACCTTC
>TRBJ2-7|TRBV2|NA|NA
CASRLVNLGEQYF
TGTGCCAGTCGTCTAGTGAACTTAGGGGAGCAGTACTTC
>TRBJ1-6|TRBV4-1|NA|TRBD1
CASSHPEGAGTGRNSPLHF
TGCGCCAGCAGCCATCCGGAGGGGGCCGGGACAGGGCGGAATTCACCCCTCCACTTT
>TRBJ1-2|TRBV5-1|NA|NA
CASSLELQRSNYGYTF
TGCGCCAGCAGCTTGGAGCTACAGAGGTCTAACTATGGCTACACCTTC
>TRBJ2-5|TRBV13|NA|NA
CASSIRGHPETQYF
TGTGCCAGCAGTATCAGGGGCCATCCAGAGACCCAGTACTTC
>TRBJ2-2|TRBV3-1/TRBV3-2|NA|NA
CASRNRVLYTGELFF
TGTGCCAGCAGGAACAGGGTATTATACACCGGGGAGCTGTTTTTT
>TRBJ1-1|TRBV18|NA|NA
CASSPGRTEAFF
TGTGCCAGCTCACCGGGGAGGACTGAAGCTTTCTTT
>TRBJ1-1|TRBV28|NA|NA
CASSPRTAEAFF
TGTGCCAGCAGCCCACGGACCGCTGAAGCTTTCTTT
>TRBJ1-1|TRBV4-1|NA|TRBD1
CASSPDRDRVREAFF
TGCGCCAGCAGCCCTGACCGGGACAGGGTTCGGGAGGCTTTCTTT
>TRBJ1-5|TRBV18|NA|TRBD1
CASSRTRDRGNQPQHF
TGTGCCAGCTCACGCACGAGGGACAGGGGAAATCAGCCCCAGCATTTT
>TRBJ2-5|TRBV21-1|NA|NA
CASSKDRTGQETQYF
TGTGCCAGCAGCAAAGATAGGACAGGGCAAGAGACCCAGTACTTC
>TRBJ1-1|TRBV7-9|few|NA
CASSLGGSTEAFF
TGTGCCAGCAGCTTAGGGGGGAGCACTGAAGCTTTCTTT
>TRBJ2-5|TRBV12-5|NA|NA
CASGLVEVIGGRGQETQYF
TGTGCTAGTGGTTTGGTAGAAGTCATAGGGGGAAGGGGCCAAGAGACCCAGTACTTC
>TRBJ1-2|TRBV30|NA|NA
CAWSVASNYGYTF
TGTGCCTGGAGCGTGGCGTCTAACTATGGCTACACCTTC
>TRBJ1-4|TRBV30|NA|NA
CAWSRGPITNEKLFF
TGTGCCTGGAGTCGTGGACCGATAACTAATGAAAAACTGTTTTTT
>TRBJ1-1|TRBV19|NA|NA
CASSIEPGTRAEAFF
TGTGCCAGTAGTATAGAACCTGGGACACGTGCAGAGGCTTTCTTT
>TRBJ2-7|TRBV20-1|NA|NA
CSASYYEQYF
TGCAGTGCTAGTTACTACGAGCAGTACTTC
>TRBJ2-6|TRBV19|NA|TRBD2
CASTPGLAGGVFTGANVLTF
TGTGCCAGTACCCCGGGACTAGCGGGAGGTGTCTTTACTGGGGCCAACGTCCTGACTTTC
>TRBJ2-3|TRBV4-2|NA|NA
CASSQDQISADTQYF
TGTGCCAGCAGCCAAGATCAAATTAGTGCAGATACGCAGTATTTT
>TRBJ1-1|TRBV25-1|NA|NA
CASTVLRTLATEAFF
TGTGCCAGCACGGTATTAAGGACGCTGGCCACTGAAGCTTTCTTT
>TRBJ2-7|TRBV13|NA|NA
CASSPAPEGFEQYF
TGTGCCAGCAGCCCTGCCCCGGAAGGTTTCGAGCAGTACTTC
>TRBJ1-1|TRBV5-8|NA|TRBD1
CASSDPGTGENTEAFF
TGTGCCAGCAGCGATCCCGGGACAGGGGAGAACACTGAAGCTTTCTTT
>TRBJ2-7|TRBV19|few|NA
CASSLSSPYEQYF
TGTGCCAGTAGCCTCAGTAGTCCCTACGAGCAGTACTTC
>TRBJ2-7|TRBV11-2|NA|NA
CASSYNPQASYEQYF
TGTGCCAGCAGCTACAACCCGCAGGCTTCCTACGAGCAGTACTTC
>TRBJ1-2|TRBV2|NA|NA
CASSAGAVGYTF
TGTGCCAGCAGCGCAGGGGCGGTGGGCTACACCTTC
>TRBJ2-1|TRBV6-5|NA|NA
CASRTMSSYNEQFF
TGTGCCAGTAGGACTATGAGCTCCTACAATGAGCAGTTCTTC
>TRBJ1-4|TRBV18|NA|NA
CASSPRESIGEKLFF
TGTGCCAGCTCACCAAGGGAGTCAATTGGGGAAAAACTGTTTTTT
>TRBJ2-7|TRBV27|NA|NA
CASSLDGYEQYF
TGTGCCAGCAGTTTAGATGGCTACGAGCAGTACTTC
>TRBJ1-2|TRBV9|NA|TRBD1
CASSYSTTGAGYTF
TGTGCCAGCAGCTACTCTACGACAGGGGCCGGCTACACCTTC
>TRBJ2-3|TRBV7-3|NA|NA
CASSQGFSTDTQYF
TGTGCCAGCAGCCAGGGATTTAGCACAGATACGCAGTATTTT